A single sample is the source of the 2 T cell receptor beta chains below, sequenced in a study of CD8 T cells in Susac syndrome. Random hexamers were used to reverse transcribe an amount of about 0.5 to 1 ug RNA. TCRdb reprocessed the immunoSEQ multiplex PCR reads via MiXCR and lists one record per CDR3 protein. The table records 150,000 to 200,000 distinct CDR3 sequences, approximately 95% of them present only once. Sequenced material: CD4+ T cells from PBMCs. These receptors were collected from a human donor with multiple sclerosis.

J is TRBJ2-2 and V is TRBV12-3 or TRBV12-4; a weak D match, TRBD1 (5 bases). V was clipped by 4 bases and J by 0 bases, with 15 bases between them. The CDR3 spans 17 residues. The CDR3 DNA sequence: TGTGCCAGCAGTTCCCTCCAACAGGCATCGAACACCGGGGAGCTGTTTTTT. Its translation: CASSSLQQASNTGELFF.

This chain links TRBV6-5 with TRBJ2-3; TRBD2 aligns across 15 bases. The CDR3 is 18 amino acids. Trimming took 4 bases from V and 0 from J; bases not matched to a gene: 5. Germline V gene data show CDR1 as MNHEY and CDR2 as SVGAGI. The CDR3 DNA reads TGTGCCAGCAGTTTAGGACTAGCGGGAGGGACTAGCACAGATACGCAGTATTTT. Translation: CASSLGLAGGTSTDTQYF.